This T cell receptor beta chain was identified during a study of Ad26.COV2.S vaccination and SARS-CoV-2 variants. Study overall: Participants got Ad26.COV2.S intramuscularly, once or twice 56 days apart. Study results and limitations: Reported findings describe substantial breadth in spike-specific CD8+ and CD4+ T cell responses following vaccination. Measurement of non-spike TCR breadth gave similar results in vaccine and placebo recipients.

The sample's treatment: some 19 received Ad26.COV2.S at low or high dose, single or two shots; roughly 5 received placebo; per-sample allocation not given. Day 63 following the first vaccine or placebo injection was when the samples were taken. With 5 bases clipped from V and 6 bases from J, the junction kept 10 bases outside the gene matches. Germline V gene sequence: CDR1 SGHTA, CDR2 FQGTGA. The length of the CDR3 is 15 residues. Points on this clone: What it recognizes is unknown.

Sequenced by immunoSEQ multiplex PCR; TCRdb stores in-frame clones only, minus some. Of hundreds of thousands of clones listed, more than 75% are singletons. The sequences come from peripheral blood, collected in a trial of Ad26.COV2.S vaccine versus placebo. This rearrangement joins TRBV7-3 to TRBJ2-3; 8 bases are shared with TRBD1. This TCR was recovered from a person between 18 and 60 years old who received the Ad26.COV2.S COVID-19 vaccine or a placebo. The CDR3 nucleotides are TGTGCCAGCAGCCCAGGACAGGGTAGGATGGATACGCAGTATTTT. Translation: CASSPGQGRMDTQYF. Variable domain in full (rest from reference TRBV7-3 and TRBJ2-3): GAGVSQTPSNKVTEKGKYVELRCDPISGHTALYWYRQSLGQGPEFLIYFQGTGAADDSGLPNDRFFAVRPEGSVSTLKIQRTERGDSAVYLCASSPGQGRMDTQYFGPGTRLTVL.